This T cell receptor (beta chain) comes out of a study of T-cell reconstitution after alpha-beta-depleted transplantation in children. Preparation of the TCRbeta library used unique molecular identifiers. TCRdb itself ran the PCR reads through MiXCR, one entry per CDR3 protein. The sample shows over 300,000 distinct CDR3 sequences, 10% of them seen only once. CDR3 length equals 18 residues. Germline assignment: CDR1 LGHNA and CDR2 YNFKEQ. Trimming shortened V by 0 bases and J by 1 base, and 15 bases separated the two germline ends. This chain connects TRBV4-2 to TRBJ2-2, with D perhaps TRBD1 (6 bases). The TCR comes from a human donor who donated a stem cell graft to a child with acute lymphoblastic leukemia. This material consisted of PBMCs from the stem cell graft donor, taken from the stem cell graft. The CDR3 protein is CASSQDRGGQLNTGELFF. Here the CDR3 DNA reads TGTGCCAGCAGCCAAGATCGGGGTGGACAGTTGAACACCGGGGAGCTGTTTTTT.